A selection of T cell receptor beta chains follows, all from one sample in a study of vaccination effects on CD4 cells after COVID-19. These receptors' antigens are unknown. Assay used: immunoSEQ multiplex PCR; TCRdb lists only in-frame clones, some missing. The repertoire holds approximately 21,000 clones, with 65% to 80% as singletons. The sequenced sample was CD4+ T cells from PBMCs cultured with HCoV-NL63 spike peptides, obtained before COVID-19 vaccination. These TCRs come from a human donor who received a COVID-19 vaccine. CDR3s include the opening cysteine and the closing phenylalanine or tryptophan. The D gene is left open where the match is weak. Expanded clones get a size class; other rows say once, few or many, or leave the size out.

V	D	size	J	CDR3	DNA
TRBV18	NA	NA	TRBJ1-1	CASSLSMGNTEAFF	TGTGCCAGCTCACTTTCGATGGGGAACACTGAAGCTTTCTTT
TRBV11-2	NA	NA	TRBJ2-6	CASSPRMGGNVLTF	TGTGCCAGCAGCCCAAGGATGGGTGGCAACGTCCTGACTTTC
TRBV5-1	TRBD1	NA	TRBJ1-1	CASSARQGYTEAFF	TGCGCCAGCAGCGCCCGACAGGGGTACACTGAAGCTTTCTTT
TRBV6-5	NA	once	TRBJ1-5	CASSYDGNQPQHF	TGTGCCAGCAGTTACGACGGCAATCAGCCCCAGCATTTT
TRBV2	TRBD1	NA	TRBJ1-5	CASSGTGWNQPQHF	TGTGCCAGCAGTGGGACAGGTTGGAATCAGCCCCAGCATTTT
TRBV7-2	NA	medium-sized	TRBJ2-3	CASSFFTDTQYF	TGTGCCAGCAGCTTTTTTACAGATACGCAGTATTTT
TRBV6-1	NA	NA	TRBJ2-7	CASSEQGSSYEQYF	TGTGCCAGCAGTGAACAGGGAAGCTCCTACGAGCAGTACTTC
TRBV11-3	NA	NA	TRBJ2-1	CASSPEKGWEGYNEQFF	TGTGCCAGCAGCCCCGAGAAGGGTTGGGAAGGGTACAATGAGCAGTTCTTC
TRBV3-1/TRBV3-2	NA	NA	TRBJ2-7	CASSQTHEQYF	TGTGCCAGCAGCCAAACTCACGAGCAGTACTTC
TRBV4-1	TRBD1	NA	TRBJ1-2	CASSRIPGQSLTGYGYTF	TGCGCCAGCAGTCGAATACCGGGACAGAGCCTCACTGGCTATGGCTACACCTTC
TRBV10-1	NA	NA	TRBJ1-2	CASGAGETLLSPNFDHGYTF	TGCGCCAGCGGGGCGGGAGAGACACTCCTGAGTCCTAATTTCGACCATGGCTACACCTTC
TRBV10-1	TRBD1	NA	TRBJ1-2	CASTGDRYRGGYTF	TGCGCCAGCACCGGGGACAGGTACCGAGGGGGCTACACCTTC
TRBV10-3	TRBD2	NA	TRBJ2-3	CAIRQTSGTDTQYF	TGTGCCATCAGGCAGACTAGCGGCACAGATACGCAGTATTTT
TRBV3-1/TRBV3-2	TRBD1	NA	TRBJ1-4	CASSRRQGQEKLFF	TGTGCCAGCAGCCGACGACAGGGACAGGAAAAACTGTTTTTT
TRBV2	TRBD2	once	TRBJ2-5	CASRKRLARETQYF	TGTGCCAGCAGAAAAAGACTAGCACGAGAGACCCAGTACTTC
TRBV30	TRBD1	NA	TRBJ1-5	CAWSTPGQGNQPQHF	TGTGCCTGGAGTACCCCTGGACAGGGCAATCAGCCCCAGCATTTT
TRBV29-1	NA	NA	TRBJ2-3	CSVEWGLPVDTQYF	TGCAGCGTTGAATGGGGACTTCCTGTGGATACGCAGTATTTT
TRBV5-1	NA	NA	TRBJ2-5	CASSLEWGQETQYF	TGCGCCAGCAGCCTGGAGTGGGGACAAGAGACCCAGTACTTC
TRBV6-5	NA	NA	TRBJ2-1	CASSYSPGDYNEQFF	TGTGCCAGCAGTTACTCGCCGGGGGACTACAATGAGCAGTTCTTC
TRBV6-1	NA	NA	TRBJ1-5	CASSDQGDQPQHF	TGTGCCAGCAGTGACCAGGGAGATCAGCCCCAGCATTTT
TRBV6-5	TRBD1	few	TRBJ1-5	CASSRGTGNQPQHF	TGTGCCAGCAGCCGAGGGACAGGGAATCAGCCCCAGCATTTT
TRBV12-5	TRBD1	NA	TRBJ1-1	CASGGTGGSVTEAFF	TGTGCTAGTGGCGGGACAGGGGGCTCCGTCACTGAAGCTTTCTTT
TRBV7-6	NA	NA	TRBJ2-2	CASSLAPAGVTGELFF	TGTGCCAGCAGCTTAGCGCCGGCAGGGGTCACCGGGGAGCTGTTTTTT
TRBV7-2	TRBD2	NA	TRBJ2-1	CASSLEASGGGSYNEQFF	TGTGCCAGCAGCTTAGAGGCTAGCGGGGGGGGGTCCTACAATGAGCAGTTCTTC
TRBV7-2	NA	few	TRBJ1-1	CASSLARGDTEAFF	TGTGCCAGCAGCTTAGCGCGGGGGGACACTGAAGCTTTCTTT
TRBV5-1	TRBD1	NA	TRBJ1-4	CASSWGRQGNNEKLFF	TGCGCCAGCAGCTGGGGCCGACAGGGGAATAATGAAAAACTGTTTTTT
TRBV28	NA	NA	TRBJ2-2	CASSLVPGELFF	TGTGCCAGCAGTTTAGTCCCCGGGGAGCTGTTTTTT
TRBV6-1	TRBD2	NA	TRBJ2-5	CASSELAGGQETQYF	TGTGCCAGCAGTGAACTAGCGGGGGGCCAAGAGACCCAGTACTTC
TRBV29-1	TRBD2	few	TRBJ2-1	CSVEVSGGSGEQFF	TGCAGCGTTGAGGTGTCGGGGGGTTCGGGTGAGCAGTTCTTC
TRBV5-1	NA	few	TRBJ2-2	CASSLYQGMRNTGELFF	TGCGCCAGCAGCTTGTATCAGGGAATGAGGAACACCGGGGAGCTGTTTTTT
TRBV2	NA	few	TRBJ2-7	CASSAGQTYEQYF	TGTGCCAGCAGTGCGGGACAAACCTACGAGCAGTACTTC
TRBV2	NA	few	TRBJ2-7	CASISRQGWDSYEQYF	TGTGCCAGCATCTCCCGACAAGGTTGGGACTCCTACGAGCAGTACTTC
TRBV5-4	TRBD1	few	TRBJ2-5	CASSLQGAKETQYF	TGTGCCAGCAGCTTACAGGGGGCGAAAGAGACCCAGTACTTC
TRBV11-2	NA	NA	TRBJ1-6	CASSLTDSNNSPLHF	TGTGCCAGCAGCCTCACGGACAGTAATAATTCACCCCTCCACTTT
TRBV10-2	TRBD2	NA	TRBJ2-1	CASSSSGGASGEQFF	TGCGCCAGCAGTTCAAGCGGGGGGGCCTCAGGTGAGCAGTTCTTC
TRBV27	NA	NA	TRBJ2-3	CASSLNGGFSDTQYF	TGTGCCAGCAGCCTAAACGGGGGCTTCTCAGATACGCAGTATTTT
TRBV6-2/TRBV6-3	NA	NA	TRBJ2-5	CASSSGSQETQYF	TGTGCCAGCAGTTCAGGCAGTCAAGAGACCCAGTACTTC
TRBV5-1	NA	NA	TRBJ1-1	CASSPLGLGDTEAFF	TGCGCCAGCAGCCCCTTGGGACTGGGAGACACTGAAGCTTTCTTT
TRBV10-3	NA	NA	TRBJ1-5	CAISESKGYGNQPQHF	TGTGCCATCAGTGAGTCGAAAGGGTACGGCAATCAGCCCCAGCATTTT
TRBV11-2	TRBD2	NA	TRBJ2-1	CASRPLAGDGYNEQFF	TGTGCCAGCAGACCACTAGCGGGAGACGGATACAATGAGCAGTTCTTC
TRBV7-6	TRBD1	NA	TRBJ1-5	CASSLGGGQVNQPQHF	TGTGCCAGCAGCTTAGGGGGGGGACAGGTTAATCAGCCCCAGCATTTT
TRBV6-5	NA	NA	TRBJ2-7	CASSGGGVPYEQYF	TGTGCCAGCAGCGGAGGGGGGGTCCCCTACGAGCAGTACTTC
TRBV5-1	NA	few	TRBJ1-6	CASSYYGQNNSPLHF	TGCGCCAGCAGCTACTATGGACAGAATAATTCACCCCTCCACTTT
TRBV27	NA	NA	TRBJ2-3	CASSFTWRDTQYF	TGTGCCAGCAGTTTTACCTGGAGGGATACGCAGTATTTT
TRBV5-1	NA	NA	TRBJ2-3	CASSLGGTRYDTDTQYF	TGCGCCAGCAGCTTGGGAGGGACTCGCTATGACACAGATACGCAGTATTTT
TRBV4-1	NA	NA	TRBJ2-3	CASSQVDLGFTDTQYF	TGCGCCAGCAGCCAGGTCGACTTGGGCTTTACAGATACGCAGTATTTT
TRBV7-6	NA	NA	TRBJ2-7	CASSQASGSSYEQYF	TGTGCCAGCAGCCAAGCGTCCGGGTCTTCTTACGAGCAGTACTTC
TRBV6-4	NA	NA	TRBJ1-5	CASSEGAHQPQHF	TGTGCCAGCAGTGAGGGGGCGCATCAGCCCCAGCATTTT
TRBV6-6	NA	few	TRBJ1-3	CAIRAGNTIYF	TGTGCCATACGAGCTGGAAACACCATATATTTT
TRBV28	TRBD1	NA	TRBJ1-2	CASSLGQERYGYGYTF	TGTGCCAGCAGTTTAGGACAGGAAAGGTACGGCTATGGCTACACCTTC
TRBV5-1	NA	NA	TRBJ2-3	CASSLEAPGTDTQYF	TGCGCCAGCAGCTTGGAGGCCCCCGGCACAGATACGCAGTATTTT
TRBV7-9	NA	NA	TRBJ1-5	CASSLGGSSYSNQPQHF	TGTGCCAGCAGCCTGGGGGGCAGTTCTTATAGCAATCAGCCCCAGCATTTT
TRBV7-2	TRBD2	NA	TRBJ2-3	CASSSLPGLAATDTQYF	TGTGCCAGCAGCTCCTTACCTGGACTAGCGGCCACAGATACGCAGTATTTT
TRBV3-1/TRBV3-2	TRBD1	NA	TRBJ1-1	CASRQQGGTEAFF	TGTGCCAGCAGACAACAGGGGGGCACTGAAGCTTTCTTT
TRBV5-4	NA	NA	TRBJ2-5	CASSLLAGETQYF	TGTGCCAGCAGCTTGCTAGCCGGGGAGACCCAGTACTTC
TRBV15	NA	NA	TRBJ2-5	CATSRDIETQYF	TGTGCCACCAGCAGAGATATTGAGACCCAGTACTTC
TRBV7-6	TRBD1	once	TRBJ2-2	CASSLNRTRTGRNTGELFF	TGTGCCAGCAGCTTAAACCGAACTAGGACAGGGCGAAACACCGGGGAGCTGTTTTTT
TRBV18	NA	NA	TRBJ2-7	CASSPPSRSSYEQYF	TGTGCCAGCTCACCACCGTCGCGTTCTTCCTACGAGCAGTACTTC
TRBV29-1	NA	NA	TRBJ2-5	CSGKDSLAQYF	TGCAGCGGGAAGGATTCTTTGGCCCAGTACTTC